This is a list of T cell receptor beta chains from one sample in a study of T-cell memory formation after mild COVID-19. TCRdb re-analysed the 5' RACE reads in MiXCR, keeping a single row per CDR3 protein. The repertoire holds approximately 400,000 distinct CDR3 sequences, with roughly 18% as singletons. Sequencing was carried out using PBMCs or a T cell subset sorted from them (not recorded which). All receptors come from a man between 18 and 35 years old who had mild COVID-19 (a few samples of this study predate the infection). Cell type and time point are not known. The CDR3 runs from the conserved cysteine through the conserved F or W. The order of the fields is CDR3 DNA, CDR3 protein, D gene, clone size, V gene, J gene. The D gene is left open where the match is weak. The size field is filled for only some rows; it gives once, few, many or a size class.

CDR3 DNA: TGTGCCAGCAGAGCGGTTGCGGGGGCAGATACGCAGTATTTT; CDR3 protein: CASRAVAGADTQYF; D gene: TRBD2; clone size: .; V gene: TRBV5-8; J gene: TRBJ2-3
CDR3 DNA: TGCGCCAGCAGTCAGCTTGACAGGGGGCGGCCTAATGAAAAACTGTTTTTT; CDR3 protein: CASSQLDRGRPNEKLFF; D gene: TRBD1; clone size: .; V gene: TRBV23-1; J gene: TRBJ1-4
CDR3 DNA: TGTGCCAGCAGTTATAATTTGGGCGGTGAAGCTTTCTTT; CDR3 protein: CASSYNLGGEAFF; D gene: .; clone size: .; V gene: TRBV6-5; J gene: TRBJ1-1
CDR3 DNA: TGTGCCAGCAGGGGGGTGTTGCACACCGATCAGCCCCAGCATTTT; CDR3 protein: CASRGVLHTDQPQHF; D gene: .; clone size: .; V gene: TRBV21-1; J gene: TRBJ1-5
CDR3 DNA: TGTGCCAGCAGTCCCATGGGGGGAAACACCATATATTTT; CDR3 protein: CASSPMGGNTIYF; D gene: .; clone size: few; V gene: TRBV12-3/TRBV12-4; J gene: TRBJ1-3
CDR3 DNA: TGTGCCAGCAGCGTAGGTAGCGGGGTTAGCACCGGGGAGCTGTTTTTT; CDR3 protein: CASSVGSGVSTGELFF; D gene: TRBD2; clone size: .; V gene: TRBV9; J gene: TRBJ2-2
CDR3 DNA: TGTGCCAGCAGTTTAAGCGGGGGGGCAGATGAGCAGTTCTTC; CDR3 protein: CASSLSGGADEQFF; D gene: TRBD2; clone size: .; V gene: TRBV12-3/TRBV12-4; J gene: TRBJ2-1
CDR3 DNA: TGTGCCAGCAGCACCGGACTAGCGGGGGCCCTGAATGAGCAGTTCTTC; CDR3 protein: CASSTGLAGALNEQFF; D gene: TRBD2; clone size: .; V gene: TRBV7-6; J gene: TRBJ2-1
CDR3 DNA: TGTGCCAGCAGCTTACAGGACTATAATTCACCCCTCCACTTT; CDR3 protein: CASSLQDYNSPLHF; D gene: .; clone size: many; V gene: TRBV7-9; J gene: TRBJ1-6
CDR3 DNA: TGTGCCAGCAGTCTCGACAGGGTCTGGACCGGGGAGCTGTTTTTT; CDR3 protein: CASSLDRVWTGELFF; D gene: TRBD1; clone size: .; V gene: TRBV12-3/TRBV12-4; J gene: TRBJ2-2
CDR3 DNA: TGTGCCAGTCCGGCCAGTAATAGCAATCAGCCCCAGCATTTT; CDR3 protein: CASPASNSNQPQHF; D gene: .; clone size: .; V gene: TRBV12-3/TRBV12-4; J gene: TRBJ1-5
CDR3 DNA: TGTGCCAGTCAGAACCTGGGAGCCAAAAACATTCAGTACTTC; CDR3 protein: CASQNLGAKNIQYF; D gene: .; clone size: .; V gene: TRBV27; J gene: TRBJ2-4
CDR3 DNA: TGTGCCAGCAGCGTCGGGGCCGGCGGAAACACCATATATTTT; CDR3 protein: CASSVGAGGNTIYF; D gene: .; clone size: .; V gene: TRBV9; J gene: TRBJ1-3
CDR3 DNA: TGTGCCAGCAGCTTAGATCTAGTGCAGGGGGCAATACCCCAGCATTTT; CDR3 protein: CASSLDLVQGAIPQHF; D gene: TRBD1; clone size: few; V gene: TRBV11-2; J gene: TRBJ1-5
CDR3 DNA: TGTGCCAGCAGGTCCGACGGCTACTATGGCTACACCTTC; CDR3 protein: CASRSDGYYGYTF; D gene: .; clone size: .; V gene: TRBV28; J gene: TRBJ1-2
CDR3 DNA: TGCGCCAGCAGCCAAGATGGGGGTACCGGGGAGCTGTTTTTT; CDR3 protein: CASSQDGGTGELFF; D gene: .; clone size: many; V gene: TRBV4-1; J gene: TRBJ2-2
CDR3 DNA: TGTGCCAGCAGCTGGAATGCAGGGTTAGAGACCCAGTACTTC; CDR3 protein: CASSWNAGLETQYF; D gene: .; clone size: few; V gene: TRBV5-6; J gene: TRBJ2-5
CDR3 DNA: TGTGCCAGCAGCAAATACGGAAGAAGGAGCTCCTACGAGCAGTACTTC; CDR3 protein: CASSKYGRRSSYEQYF; D gene: .; clone size: .; V gene: TRBV21-1; J gene: TRBJ2-7
CDR3 DNA: TGCAGTGCCCCGGAGGGGGGCGGAGCCTTCTATGGCTACACCTTC; CDR3 protein: CSAPEGGGAFYGYTF; D gene: .; clone size: .; V gene: TRBV20-1; J gene: TRBJ1-2
CDR3 DNA: TGTGCCAGCAGCCAAGTTTTGGGATGGGACACTGAAGCTTTCTTT; CDR3 protein: CASSQVLGWDTEAFF; D gene: .; clone size: few; V gene: TRBV4-2; J gene: TRBJ1-1
CDR3 DNA: TGTGCCAGCAGCAGGGGGCTAGGGCAGCCCCAGCATTTT; CDR3 protein: CASSRGLGQPQHF; D gene: TRBD1; clone size: few; V gene: TRBV5-6; J gene: TRBJ1-5
CDR3 DNA: TGTGCCAGCAGCTTAGCTCTAGTAAATACGCAGTATTTT; CDR3 protein: CASSLALVNTQYF; D gene: .; clone size: .; V gene: TRBV7-9; J gene: TRBJ2-3
CDR3 DNA: TGTGCCAGCAGTTATTCTTCCCTAGGTGCAGGCTCCACTGAAGCTTTCTTT; CDR3 protein: CASSYSSLGAGSTEAFF; D gene: .; clone size: few; V gene: TRBV6-5; J gene: TRBJ1-1
CDR3 DNA: TGCGCCAGCAGCCAAGATTTTGTCGGACAGGTGTGGAATGAGCAGTTCTTC; CDR3 protein: CASSQDFVGQVWNEQFF; D gene: TRBD1; clone size: .; V gene: TRBV4-1; J gene: TRBJ2-1
CDR3 DNA: TGTGCCAGCAGACTCGCAGCGGGCGTTAGGGAGCAGTTCTTC; CDR3 protein: CASRLAAGVREQFF; D gene: .; clone size: few; V gene: TRBV28; J gene: TRBJ2-1
CDR3 DNA: TGTGCCAGCTCACCACGGAGGGACACAGATACGCAGTATTTT; CDR3 protein: CASSPRRDTDTQYF; D gene: .; clone size: .; V gene: TRBV18; J gene: TRBJ2-3
CDR3 DNA: TGTGCCAGCAGCTTATACAGCCACACTGAAGCTTTCTTT; CDR3 protein: CASSLYSHTEAFF; D gene: .; clone size: many; V gene: TRBV7-3; J gene: TRBJ1-1
CDR3 DNA: TGTGCCAGTACTGGGACAGGGTCTTACTATGGCTACACCTTC; CDR3 protein: CASTGTGSYYGYTF; D gene: TRBD1; clone size: .; V gene: TRBV19; J gene: TRBJ1-2
CDR3 DNA: TGCGCCAGCAGCGATAGGGACGGTAACACAGATACGCAGTATTTT; CDR3 protein: CASSDRDGNTDTQYF; D gene: .; clone size: .; V gene: TRBV4-1; J gene: TRBJ2-3